This T cell receptor beta chain was sequenced in a study of T cell responses to AZD1222 COVID-19 vaccine. Notes on the study in general: Of the AZD1222 recipients, only five to seven were seropositive at baseline. Spike-specific TCR depth and breadth grew after two AZD1222 doses.

Libraries were prepared by immunoSEQ multiplex PCR; TCRdb keeps only in-frame clonotypes and omits some of them. The sample has roughly 170,000 clones, approximately 94% seen once. V was shortened by 2 bases and J by 7 bases, with 15 bases between the two germline ends. This CDR3 region has 15 residues. Germline V lookup: CDR1 LGHDT, CDR2 YNNKEL (reference sequence). A remark on this clone: Its specificity is not known.

This sequence joins TRBV3-1 (or the pseudogene TRBV3-2) and TRBJ2-1; tentative D call: TRBD2 (5 bases). The input for sequencing was peripheral blood, taken 28 days after the second AZD1222 dose. The receptor comes from an adult who received the AZD1222 COVID-19 vaccine. The CDR3 is CASSQLFPSGNEQFF. The CDR3 DNA sequence: TGTGCCAGCAGCCAACTGTTCCCCTCGGGGAATGAGCAGTTCTTC.